This T cell receptor (beta chain) was captured by sequencing in a study of CD8+ T cells in alopecia areata. Across the study: Treated patients swallowed 5 to 10 mg of oral tofacitinib twice daily. Disease severity was quantified as SALT score of affected scalp area. Study-wide points: Persistence of many expanded lesional clones was seen in scalp and blood during tofacitinib. Scalp sample data also include resident alphabeta T cells from normal skin.

About this clone: Its antigen remains unidentified.

CDR1 is SGHNT and CDR2 is YYREEE in the germline V gene (reference sequence). The germline V and J ends were trimmed by 0 bases and 9 bases, with 18 bases remaining between them. The CDR3 extends over 15 amino acids. Isolated RNA was reverse transcribed into cDNA used as the sequencing template. Assay used: immunoSEQ multiplex PCR; TCRdb lists only in-frame clones, some missing. The sample lists roughly 190,000 clones; more than 55% were seen once. Specified treatment: oral pan-JAK inhibitor, 5-10 mg twice daily. This sequence originates from a human donor with alopecia areata. This rearrangement joins TRBV5-4 to TRBJ2-5; either TRBD1 or TRBD2 may supply D (7 bases each). The sample was CD4+ T cells sorted from blood, taken at week 4, from a patient treated with tofacitinib. The CDR3 coding sequence is TGTGCCAGCAGCTTGGGGAGTAACAGGGGAGGGGCCCAGTACTTC. As protein: CASSLGSNRGGAQYF.